The present TCR beta chain was sequenced within a study of shared clonotypes between healthy human individuals. The CDR3 runs to 15 residues. Germline values: CDR1 MGHRA, CDR2 YSYEKL. Trimming left V 1 base short and J 5 bases short, with 11 bases between. Assay used: immunoSEQ multiplex PCR; TCRdb lists only in-frame clones, some missing. The repertoire holds around 700,000 clones, over 65% seen once, with less than 2% in the top ten. V and J are TRBV4-1 and TRBJ2-2; D possibly corresponds to TRBD2 (5 bases). Sequencing was carried out using memory CD4+ T cells sorted from blood. Regarding subset: CD45RA-negative fraction. This TCR came from a young woman in good health. The CDR3 nucleotides read TGCGCCAGCAGCCAAGTCGGAGGAGGTACCGGGGAGCTGTTTTTT. It codes for CASSQVGGGTGELFF.